This T cell receptor beta chain derives from a study of shared clonotypes between healthy human individuals. V was pared by 5 bases and J by 1 base, with 4 bases of the junction left unmatched. In germline, CDR1 is SGHTA, CDR2 FQGNSA. The CDR3 consists of 14 residues. Profiled with immunoSEQ multiplex PCR; TCRdb holds only in-frame clones, not every one. Of about 1.1 million clones in the sample, approximately 80% were seen once. Sequencing was done on a sample of memory CD4+ T cells from PBMCs. As to subset: CD45RA-negative fraction. The gene calls are TRBV7-2 and TRBJ1-1; 7 nucleotides match TRBD1. The receptor was derived from a man aged 18 to 30 in good health. Some clones in this sample may be carry-over from other donors' samples. The CDR3 nucleotides read TGTGCCAGCAGCGCAAGGGACAGGAACACTGAAGCTTTCTTT. Its protein product is CASSARDRNTEAFF.